The 2 T cell receptor beta chains below all came from one sample that was sequenced in a study of blood T cell repertoires in COVID-19. Assay used: immunoSEQ multiplex PCR; TCRdb lists only in-frame clones, some missing. The repertoire holds some 400,000 clones, around 90% seen once, with about 3% in the top ten. Sample: peripheral blood. The receptors were gathered from a human donor in a cohort sampled during active COVID-19.

This rearrangement joins TRBV7-2 to TRBJ1-2, with 9 bases lining up with TRBD1. Germline CDR1 is SGHTA and CDR2 is FQGNSA. There are 15 residues in the CDR3. Trimming took 1 base from V and 2 from J; bases not matched to a gene: 2. In nucleotides, the CDR3 is TGTGCCAGCAGCTTAGTCACAGGGGGCAACTATGGCTACACCTTC. Translated, it gives CASSLVTGGNYGYTF.

This clone has just one count. The chain uses TRBV5-6 and TRBJ2-7; TRBD2 is a possible D gene (5 bases). Germline assignment: CDR1 SGHDT and CDR2 YYEEEE. The CDR3 runs 17 residues. V lost 4 bases and J 6 bases, leaving 26 bases between the germline ends. The CDR3 DNA is TGTGCCAGCAGCCTACACCTTACACTAGGTTTGAGCGCCGAGCAGTACTTC. Translated, it gives CASSLHLTLGLSAEQYF.